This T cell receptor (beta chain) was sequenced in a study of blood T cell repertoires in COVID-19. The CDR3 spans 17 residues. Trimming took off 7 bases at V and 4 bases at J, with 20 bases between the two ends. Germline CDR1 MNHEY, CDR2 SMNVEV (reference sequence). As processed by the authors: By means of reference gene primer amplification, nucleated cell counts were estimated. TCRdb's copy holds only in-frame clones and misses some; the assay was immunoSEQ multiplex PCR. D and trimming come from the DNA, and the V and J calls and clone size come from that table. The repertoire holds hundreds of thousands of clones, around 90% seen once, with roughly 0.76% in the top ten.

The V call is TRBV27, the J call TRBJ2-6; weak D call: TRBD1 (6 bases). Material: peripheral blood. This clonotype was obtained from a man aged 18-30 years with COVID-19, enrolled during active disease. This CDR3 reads CASTARTASGGANVLTF. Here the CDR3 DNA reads TGTGCCAGCACCGCGCGGACAGCCTCCGGAGGGGCCAACGTCCTGACTTTC.